The text below deals with one T cell receptor (beta chain). What it binds is not known. The data stem from a study of naive and memory T cell subsets. General study results and limits: Activation and differentiation may alter RNA-based TCR counts. In naive cells, over 95% of TCR sequences were seen only once.

Four subsets defined by CD45RA and CD27 were sorted after CD3, CD4, CD8 and live/dead staining. The CDR3 is 16 residues long. Losses at the gene ends were 4 bases for V and 1 base for J; bases not matched to a gene: 8. The V gene's germline CDR1 is SGHTA and CDR2 FQGTGA. Two oligonucleotides, mixed equimolar, formed the beta constant-region primer covering TRBC1 and TRBC2. Four rounds of PCR amplified the ligated cDNA using nested alpha and beta constant-region primers plus SP2. An oligonucleotide with the SP2 primer and a 12-nucleotide UMI was ligated to the cDNA 3' end. One entry per CDR3 protein, called by TCRdb with MiXCR from the UMI-ligation and nested PCR reads. The data hold 120,000 or so distinct CDR3 sequences, with around a third observed a single time.

What was sequenced was central memory CD4+ T cells from blood. This chain uses TRBV7-3 with TRBJ1-1; 8 bases agree with TRBD1. This TCR was sampled from a human donor in good health. This CDR3 reads CASSSPTGTGNTEAFF. The CDR3 DNA sequence: TGTGCCAGCAGCTCGCCAACCGGGACAGGGAACACTGAAGCTTTCTTT. Drawing the rest from reference TRBV7-3 and TRBJ1-1, the complete variable domain is GAGVSQTPSNKVTEKGKYVELRCDPISGHTALYWYRQSLGQGPEFLIYFQGTGAADDSGLPNDRFFAVRPEGSVSTLKIQRTERGDSAVYLCASSSPTGTGNTEAFFGQGTRLTVV.